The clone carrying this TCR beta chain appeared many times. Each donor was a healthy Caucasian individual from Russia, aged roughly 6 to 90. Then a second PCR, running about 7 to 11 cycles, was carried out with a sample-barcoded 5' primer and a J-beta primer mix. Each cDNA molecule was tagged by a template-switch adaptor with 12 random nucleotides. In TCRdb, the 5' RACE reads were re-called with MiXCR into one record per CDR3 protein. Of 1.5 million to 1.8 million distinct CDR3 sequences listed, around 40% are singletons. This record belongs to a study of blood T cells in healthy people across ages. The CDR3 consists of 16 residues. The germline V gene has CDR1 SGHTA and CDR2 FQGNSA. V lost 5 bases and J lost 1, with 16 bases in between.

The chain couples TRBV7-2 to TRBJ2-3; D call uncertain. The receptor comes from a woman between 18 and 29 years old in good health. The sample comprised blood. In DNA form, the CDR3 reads TGTGCCAGCAGCACATATACGGCCTTTGGCACAGATACGCAGTATTTT. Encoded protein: CASSTYTAFGTDTQYF.